Presented here are 24 T cell receptor beta chains from one specimen sequenced in a study of blood T cells in healthy people across ages. It was with a sample-barcoded 5' primer and a J-beta primer mix that a second PCR of roughly 7 to 12 cycles was run. TCRdb reanalysed the 5' RACE reads using MiXCR and keeps one entry per CDR3 protein. The sample has approximately 780,000 distinct CDR3 sequences, 20% to 30% seen once. The same specimen was also included in a second study, on T cells of mothers and their children.

The sequenced sample was blood. The source of these receptors is a boy younger than 18 in good health.

This chain joins TRBV18 and TRBJ1-1; maybe TRBD1 (6 bases). CDR3 length equals 13 residues. Between the trimmed V and J ends, which lost 6 bases and 8 bases, there was a span of 16 bases. Germline V gene sequence: CDR1 KGHSH, CDR2 LQKENI. CDR3 residues: CASSIGQPKEAFF. The CDR3 DNA follows: TGTGCCAGCTCGATCGGACAGCCAAAAGAAGCTTTCTTT.

Turning to this clonotype: The junction differs from germline at one of its ends, possibly a read error. The chain combines TRBV4-2 with TRBJ2-2; a weak D match, TRBD1 (6 bases). The germline V gene has CDR1 LGHNA and CDR2 YNFKEQ. This CDR3 is built from 18 residues. The CDR3 nucleotides are TGTGCCAGCAGCCAAGATTCGGGGACACTCGGCGACACCGGGGAACTGTTTTTT. Its translation is CASSQDSGTLGDTGELFF.

This chain joins TRBV12-3 or TRBV12-4 and TRBJ1-2; D gene unclear. Trimming removed 3 bases at V and 0 bases at J, with 11 bases between. This CDR3 is built from 15 residues. CDR3 sequence reads: CASSFYGRPNYGYTF. CDR3 DNA: TGTGCCAGCAGTTTTTACGGCAGGCCTAACTATGGCTACACCTTC.

Details on this clonotype: This CDR3 is missing its conserved last phenylalanine or tryptophan, likely due to a read error. The chain links TRBV4-3 to TRBJ2-3; a possible D gene is TRBD2 (6 bases). Germline CDR1 is LGHNA and CDR2 is YSLEER. The V end lost 0 bases, the J end lost 2 bases, and 15 bases lay between the germline ends. CDR3 length equals 17 residues. CDR3 sequence reads: CASSQDRKLAPTDTQYS. CDR3 bases: TGCGCCAGCAGCCAAGATCGAAAACTAGCACCCACAGATACGCAGTATTCT.

Only a few counts were recorded for this clonotype. The chain employs TRBV28 and TRBJ2-5; D possibly corresponds to TRBD2 (7 bases). Germline V lookup: CDR1 MDHEN, CDR2 SYDVKM. The CDR3 loop spans 16 amino acids. Trimming left V 6 bases short and J 5 bases short, with 22 bases between. CDR3 sequence: CASSPIAGGPAETQYF. The CDR3 bases are TGTGCCAGCAGCCCGATAGCCGGGGGGCCTGCGGAGACCCAGTACTTC.

This clonotype was picked up a small number of times. The chain has TRBV4-2 and TRBJ2-7, with TRBD1 identical over 10 bases. This CDR3 is built from 17 residues. CDR1 and CDR2 from the germline V gene are LGHNA and YNFKEQ. V lost 1 base, J lost 4 bases, and 10 bases stayed unmatched. Written as DNA, the CDR3 is TGTGCCAGCAGCCAAGGCCCAACCGGGACAGGGGTATACGAGCAGTACTTC. Protein sequence: CASSQGPTGTGVYEQYF.

The V and J genes are TRBV5-1 and TRBJ2-7; 10 nucleotides match TRBD1. This CDR3 has 16 residues. V dropped 4 bases and J dropped 5; count of bases not matched to a gene: 12. Germline V lookup: CDR1 SGHRS, CDR2 YFSETQ. CDR3 amino acids: CASSGGDRGKADEQYF. CDR3 nucleotides: TGCGCCAGCAGCGGAGGGGACAGGGGAAAGGCGGACGAGCAGTACTTC.

The chain carries TRBV6-6 and TRBJ1-2; D gene unclear. The germline V gene has CDR1 MNHNY and CDR2 SVGAGI (reference sequence). V was shortened by 0 bases and J by 4 bases, with 12 bases between the two germline ends. The CDR3 sequence is 15 residues long. CDR3 amino acids: CASSYSMEQTYGYTF. The CDR3 nucleotides read TGTGCCAGCAGTTACTCGATGGAGCAGACCTATGGCTACACCTTC.

This clonotype showed up just a few times. The chain combines TRBV7-8 with TRBJ2-5, with D possibly TRBD2 on 6 matching bases. Between the trimmed V and J ends, which lost 7 bases and 1 base, there was a span of 13 bases. Looked up from germline, CDR1 is SGHVS and CDR2 is FQNEAQ. The CDR3 has 14 amino acids. CDR3 amino acids: CASNFGGVQETQYF. CDR3 coding DNA: TGTGCCAGCAACTTCGGGGGAGTCCAAGAGACCCAGTACTTC.

The chain joins TRBV6-5 to TRBJ2-7; D may be TRBD1 (7 bases). Trimming shortened V by 6 bases and J by 6 bases, and 15 bases separated the two germline ends. This CDR3 spans 13 amino acids. Per germline, CDR1 MNHEY and CDR2 SVGAGI. CDR3 sequence reads: CASSQNRGGEQYF. In DNA, the CDR3 is TGTGCCAGCAGCCAGAACAGGGGAGGCGAGCAGTACTTC.

In its sample, this clonotype was seen a few times. The junction departs from germline at one end; a sequencing error may be responsible. This chain links TRBV3-1 with TRBJ1-4, with D possibly being TRBD1 (5 bases). Per the germline V gene, CDR1 is LGHDT and CDR2 is YNNKEL (reference sequence). This CDR3 region has 16 residues. For the CDR3, the DNA is TGTGCCGGCAGCCACTACCAGGACACGGATAATGAAAAACTGTTTTTT. Its translation is CAGSHYQDTDNEKLFF.

This clonotype was counted at least ten times. The chain has TRBV5-1 and TRBJ2-5; D possibly corresponds to TRBD2 (5 bases). Germline V gene lookup returns CDR1 SGHRS and CDR2 YFSETQ. The CDR3 consists of 14 residues. With 2 bases removed from V and 1 base from J, the gap between germline ends came to 9 bases. The DNA of the CDR3 is TGCGCCAGCAGCTTCGGACTGTTCCAAGAGACCCAGTACTTC. Protein: CASSFGLFQETQYF.

This clonotype was recorded only once. The chain couples TRBV9 to TRBJ2-5, with TRBD2 matching over 10 bases. The junction had 7 bases not matched to a gene; V was cut back by 1 base and J by 4 bases. Germline CDR1 and CDR2: SGDLS and YYNGEE. The CDR3 length is 16 residues. CDR3 sequence reads: CASSVSGGAGGETQYF. In nucleotides, the CDR3 is TGTGCCAGCAGCGTAAGCGGGGGGGCGGGGGGAGAGACCCAGTACTTC.

This chain joins TRBV20-1 and TRBJ2-5; D is uncertain. Germline CDR1 is DFQATT and CDR2 is SNEGSKA (reference sequence). The CDR3 totals 14 residues. Trimming shortened V by 3 bases and J by 3 bases, and 14 bases separated the two germline ends. The CDR3 nucleotides read TGCAGTGCTAGCCGAGGCACCCCAGAAGAGACCCAGTACTTC. Translated: CSASRGTPEETQYF.

The sample holds a few counts of this clonotype. The V call is TRBV5-1, the J call TRBJ2-7, with D maybe TRBD1 (6 bases). Germline V gene data show CDR1 as SGHRS and CDR2 as YFSETQ. V dropped 0 bases and J dropped 2 bases, with 9 bases sitting between them. The CDR3 totals 14 residues. The CDR3 nucleotides read TGCGCCAGCAGCTTGGCCAGGGACACCTACGAGCAGTACTTC. Translating gives CASSLARDTYEQYF. The entire variable domain, with the rest obtained from reference TRBV5-1 and TRBJ2-7, is as follows: KAGVTQTPRYLIKTRGQQVTLSCSPISGHRSVSWYQQTPGQGLQFLFEYFSETQRNKGNFPGRFSGRQFSNSRSEMNVSTLELGDSALYLCASSLARDTYEQYFGPGTRLTVT.

The chain joins TRBV21-1 to TRBJ2-3; the table's D call, TRBD2, has no DNA check behind it. TRBV21-1 is listed as a pseudogene. This CDR3 spans 16 amino acids. As DNA, the CDR3 is TGTGCCAGCAGCAATAAGATCGCGGGGCCCCCAGATACGCAGTATTTT. Protein sequence: CASSNKIAGPPDTQYF.

The chain couples TRBV20-1 to TRBJ2-5, with D possibly matching TRBD1 (6 bases). Germline assignment: CDR1 DFQATT and CDR2 SNEGSKA (reference sequence). CDR3 length: 17 amino acids. V shed 6 bases and J shed 2 bases, with 25 bases lying between them. The CDR3 DNA follows: TGCAGTGCACAGGGCATCATCCGGTTAGGGCCTCAAGAGACCCAGTACTTC. Translated: CSAQGIIRLGPQETQYF.

This clonotype was observed a handful of times. The gene calls are TRBV24-1 and TRBJ2-1; D is undetermined. Trimming pared 5 bases from V and 4 bases from J, leaving 14 bases between. This CDR3 comprises 15 residues. From germline, CDR1 is KGHDR and CDR2 SFDVKD. The CDR3 DNA reads as TGTGCCACCAGTGGGGCAGACTCCTATTACAATGAGCAGTTCTTC. Translation gives CATSGADSYYNEQFF.

This clonotype turned up a few times. This chain links TRBV6-1 with TRBJ1-2; D ambiguous. CDR1 MNHNS and CDR2 SASEGT come from the germline V gene. The CDR3 length is 13 residues. Deletions cut 6 bases from V and 6 bases from J, with 14 bases between. In DNA, the CDR3 is TGTGCCAGCAGAACGGGCACTGGGGATGGCTACACCTTC. It specifies CASRTGTGDGYTF.

The chain links TRBV11-2 to TRBJ2-5, with 8 bases lining up with TRBD2. V shed 5 bases and J 11 bases; nucleotides not matched to a gene: 16. Germline V CDR1 and CDR2: SGHAT, FQNNGV. The CDR3 is made up of 15 amino acids. CDR3 loop: CASSTQSGVGGEQYF. The CDR3 DNA reads as TGTGCCAGCAGCACCCAGAGCGGGGTCGGGGGGGAGCAGTACTTC.

The V call is TRBV15, the J call TRBJ2-5; TRBD2 aligns across 7 bases. The J call could be wrong; TRBJ2-7 is a better fit for the DNA end. The CDR3 has 14 residues. Germline-derived CDR1 and CDR2 are LNHNV and YYDKDF (reference sequence). DNA for the CDR3: TGTGCCACCAGCAGGGACTTAGCGGGCTACGAGCAGTACTTC. Translating gives CATSRDLAGYEQYF.

This clonotype was observed a handful of times. The chain links TRBV28 to TRBJ2-7, with D unclear. The V end was cut by 6 bases, the J end by 6 bases, with 3 bases between. The germline V gene has CDR1 MDHEN and CDR2 SYDVKM. The CDR3 spans 9 residues. CDR3 loop: CASRIEQYF. The CDR3 bases are TGTGCCAGCAGAATCGAGCAGTACTTC.

Of note for this clonotype: A junction boundary mismatches the germline segment, possibly from a read error. The genes are TRBV28 and TRBJ1-2; D unresolved. The CDR3 is made up of 16 amino acids. Germline V gives CDR1 MDHEN, CDR2 SYDVKM. The CDR3 DNA sequence: TGTGCCGGCAGCCCCGCAGAAGTGCGGCTTAACTATGGCTACACCTTC. It codes for CAGSPAEVRLNYGYTF.

V and J are TRBV20-1 and TRBJ1-6; TRBD1 is a possible D gene (6 bases). Germline lookup yields CDR1 DFQATT and CDR2 SNEGSKA (reference sequence). V shed 1 base and J shed 11 bases, with 27 bases lying between them. The CDR3 is 18 amino acids. The CDR3 nucleotides read TGCAGTGCTAGAGGCCGAAACGACAGGACGCCCCATAGGGCACCCCTCCACTTT. Translated: CSARGRNDRTPHRAPLHF.